The source of this TCR beta chain is a study of cytomegalovirus exposure and HLA in healthy donors. The study, taken as a whole, reports: A further, later analysis showed that HLA-associated TCR beta chains (compared with equally common others) were more clonally expanded.

There are 14 residues in the CDR3. The J segment lost 4 bases and the V segment lost 5 bases, leaving 7 bases of the junction unmatched. Germline assignment: CDR1 MNHEY and CDR2 SMNVEV (reference sequence). With 60 Vbeta and 13 Jbeta primers, the PCR was carried out. Some clones are missing from TCRdb's copy, which holds only in-frame ones; the method was immunoSEQ multiplex PCR. The data show around 150,000 clones, with about 9.1% seen just once and roughly 6.4% held by the top ten. A few counts support this clone. Its antigen is as yet unknown. This chain uses TRBV27 with TRBJ1-2, with 7 bases aligning to TRBD1. The TCR was taken from a middle-aged woman in good health and CMV-seropositive. Sequenced material: PBMCs. The CDR3 sequence is CASSKTGVSYGYTF. The CDR3 nucleotides are TGTGCCAGCAGTAAAACAGGGGTCTCCTATGGCTACACCTTC.